This TCR beta chain was sequenced for a study of control samples from healthy donors and cancer patients. Only in-frame clones appear in the TCRdb table, and some are missing; sequencing was by immunoSEQ multiplex PCR. This sample has approximately 85,000 clones; around nine tenths occur once, and the top ten carry approximately 7.6%. This CDR3 is 14 amino acids long. CDR1 is SEHNR and CDR2 is FQNEAQ in the germline V gene (reference sequence). V lost 6 bases and J lost 5, with 16 bases in between. The rearrangement uses TRBV7-9 and TRBJ2-5; either TRBD1 or TRBD2 may fit D (5 bases each). This receptor was identified in a woman aged 60-75 years in good health. The sequencing input was blood. CDR3 sequence: CASRPDTSGETQYF. The CDR3 region has the DNA TGTGCCAGCAGGCCGGACACATCGGGGGAGACCCAGTACTTC.